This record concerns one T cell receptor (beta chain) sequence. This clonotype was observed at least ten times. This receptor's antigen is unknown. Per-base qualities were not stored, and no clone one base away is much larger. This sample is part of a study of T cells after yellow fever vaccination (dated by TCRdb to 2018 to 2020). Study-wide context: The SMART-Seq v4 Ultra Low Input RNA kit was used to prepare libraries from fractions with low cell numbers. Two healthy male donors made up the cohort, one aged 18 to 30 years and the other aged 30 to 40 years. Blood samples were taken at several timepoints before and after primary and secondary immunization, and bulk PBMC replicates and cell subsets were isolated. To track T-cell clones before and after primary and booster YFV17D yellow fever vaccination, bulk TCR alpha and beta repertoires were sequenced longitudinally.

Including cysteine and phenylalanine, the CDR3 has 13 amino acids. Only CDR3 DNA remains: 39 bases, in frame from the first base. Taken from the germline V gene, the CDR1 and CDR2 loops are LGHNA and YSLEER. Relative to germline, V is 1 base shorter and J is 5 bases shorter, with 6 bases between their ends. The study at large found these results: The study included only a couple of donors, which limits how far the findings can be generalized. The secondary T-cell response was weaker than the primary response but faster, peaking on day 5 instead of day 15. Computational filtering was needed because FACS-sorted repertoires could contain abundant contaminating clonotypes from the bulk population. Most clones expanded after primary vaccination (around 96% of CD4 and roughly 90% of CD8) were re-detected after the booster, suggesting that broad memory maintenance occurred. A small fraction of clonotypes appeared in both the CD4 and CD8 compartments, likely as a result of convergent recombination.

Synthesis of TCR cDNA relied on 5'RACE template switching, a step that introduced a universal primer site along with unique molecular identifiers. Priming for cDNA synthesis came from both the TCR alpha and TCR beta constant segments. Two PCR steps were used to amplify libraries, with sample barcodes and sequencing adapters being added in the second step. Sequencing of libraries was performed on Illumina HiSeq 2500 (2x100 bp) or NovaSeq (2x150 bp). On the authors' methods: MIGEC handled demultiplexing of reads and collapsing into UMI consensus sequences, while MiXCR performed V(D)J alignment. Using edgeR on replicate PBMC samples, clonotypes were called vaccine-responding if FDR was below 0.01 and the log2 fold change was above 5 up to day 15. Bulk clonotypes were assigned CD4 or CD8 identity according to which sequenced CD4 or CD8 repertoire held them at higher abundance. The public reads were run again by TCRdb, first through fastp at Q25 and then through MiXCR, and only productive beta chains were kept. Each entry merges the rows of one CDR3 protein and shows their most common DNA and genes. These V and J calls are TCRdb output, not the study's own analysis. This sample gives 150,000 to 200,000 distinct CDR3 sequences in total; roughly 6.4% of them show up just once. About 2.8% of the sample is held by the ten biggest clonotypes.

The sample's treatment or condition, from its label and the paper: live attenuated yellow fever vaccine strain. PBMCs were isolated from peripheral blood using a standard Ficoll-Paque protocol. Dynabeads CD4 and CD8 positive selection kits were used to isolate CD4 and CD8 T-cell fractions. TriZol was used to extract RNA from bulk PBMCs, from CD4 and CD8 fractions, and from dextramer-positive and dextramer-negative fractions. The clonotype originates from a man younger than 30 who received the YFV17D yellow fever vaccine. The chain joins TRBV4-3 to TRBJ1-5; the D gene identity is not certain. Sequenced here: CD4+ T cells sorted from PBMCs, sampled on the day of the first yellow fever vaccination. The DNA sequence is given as TGCGCCAGCAGCCAAGCCAGAGATCAGCCCCAGCATTTT. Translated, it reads CASSQARDQPQHF.